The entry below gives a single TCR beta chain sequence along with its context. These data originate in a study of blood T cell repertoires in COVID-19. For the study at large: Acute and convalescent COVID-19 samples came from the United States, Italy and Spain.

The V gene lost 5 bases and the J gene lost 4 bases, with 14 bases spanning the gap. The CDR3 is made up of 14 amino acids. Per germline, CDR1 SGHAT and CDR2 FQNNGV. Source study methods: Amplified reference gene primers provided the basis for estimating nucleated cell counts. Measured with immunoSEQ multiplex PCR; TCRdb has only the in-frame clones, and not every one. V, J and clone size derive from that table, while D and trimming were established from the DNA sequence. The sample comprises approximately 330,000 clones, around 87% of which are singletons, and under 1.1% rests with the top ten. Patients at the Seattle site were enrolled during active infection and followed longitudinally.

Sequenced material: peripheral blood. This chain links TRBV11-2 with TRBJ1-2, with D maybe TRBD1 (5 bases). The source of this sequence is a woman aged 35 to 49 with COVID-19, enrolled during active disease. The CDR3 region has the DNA TGTGCCAGCAGCGCCCAGGGTAAATCCTATGGCTACACCTTC. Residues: CASSAQGKSYGYTF.